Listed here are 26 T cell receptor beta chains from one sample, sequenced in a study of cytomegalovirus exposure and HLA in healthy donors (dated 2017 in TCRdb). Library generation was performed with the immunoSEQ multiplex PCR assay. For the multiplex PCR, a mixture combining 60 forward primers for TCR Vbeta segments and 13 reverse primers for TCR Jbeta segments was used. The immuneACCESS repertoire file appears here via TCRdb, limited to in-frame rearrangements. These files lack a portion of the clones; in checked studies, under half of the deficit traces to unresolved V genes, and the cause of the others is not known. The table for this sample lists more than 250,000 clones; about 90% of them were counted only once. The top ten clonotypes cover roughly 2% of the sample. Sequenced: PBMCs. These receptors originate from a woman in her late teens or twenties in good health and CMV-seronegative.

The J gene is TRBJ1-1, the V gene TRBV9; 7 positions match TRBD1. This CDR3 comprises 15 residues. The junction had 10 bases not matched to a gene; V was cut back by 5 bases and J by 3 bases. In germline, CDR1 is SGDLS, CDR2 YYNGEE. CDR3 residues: CASRGQTGEDTEAFF. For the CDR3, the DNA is TGTGCCAGCAGAGGACAAACAGGGGAGGACACTGAAGCTTTCTTT.

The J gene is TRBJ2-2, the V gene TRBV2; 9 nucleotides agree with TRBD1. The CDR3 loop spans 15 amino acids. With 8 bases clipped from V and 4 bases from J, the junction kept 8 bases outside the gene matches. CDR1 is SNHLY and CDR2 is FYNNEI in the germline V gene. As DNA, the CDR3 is TGTGCCAGCTCCAGCGGGACAGGGCCCACCGGGGAGCTGTTTTTT. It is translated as CASSSGTGPTGELFF.

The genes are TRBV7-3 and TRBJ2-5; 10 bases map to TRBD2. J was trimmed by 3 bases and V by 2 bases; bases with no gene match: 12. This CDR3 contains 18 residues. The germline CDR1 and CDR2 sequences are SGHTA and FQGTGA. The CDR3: CASSLGLFSLAGEETQYF. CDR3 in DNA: TGTGCCAGCAGCTTAGGTCTATTCAGTCTAGCGGGGGAAGAGACCCAGTACTTC.

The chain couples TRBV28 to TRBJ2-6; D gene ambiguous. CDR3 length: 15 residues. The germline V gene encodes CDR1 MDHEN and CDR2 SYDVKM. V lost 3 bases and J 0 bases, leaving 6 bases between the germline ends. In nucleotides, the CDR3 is TGTGCCAGCAGTTTCGGCGGCTCTGGGGCCAACGTCCTGACTTTC. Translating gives CASSFGGSGANVLTF.

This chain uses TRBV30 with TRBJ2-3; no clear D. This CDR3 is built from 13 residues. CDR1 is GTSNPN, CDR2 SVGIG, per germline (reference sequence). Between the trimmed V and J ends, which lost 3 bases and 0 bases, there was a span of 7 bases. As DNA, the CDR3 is TGTGCCTGGAGGACTTCTAGCACAGATACGCAGTATTTT. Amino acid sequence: CAWRTSSTDTQYF.

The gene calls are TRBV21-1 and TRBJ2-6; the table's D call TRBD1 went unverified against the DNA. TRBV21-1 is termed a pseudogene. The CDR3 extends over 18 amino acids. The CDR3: CASSTRQGAPPGANVLTF. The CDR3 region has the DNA TGTGCCAGCAGCACCCGACAGGGGGCTCCGCCTGGGGCCAACGTCCTGACTTTC.

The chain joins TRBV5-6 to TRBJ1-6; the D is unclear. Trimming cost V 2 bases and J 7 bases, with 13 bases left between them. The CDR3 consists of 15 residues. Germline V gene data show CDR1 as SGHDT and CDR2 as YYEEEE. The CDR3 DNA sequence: TGTGCCAGCAGCTTTATGGGAGGGCTAAATTCACCCCTCCACTTT. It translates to CASSFMGGLNSPLHF. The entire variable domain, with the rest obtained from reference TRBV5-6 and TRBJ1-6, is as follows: DAGVTQSPTHLIKTRGQQVTLRCSPKSGHDTVSWYQQALGQGPQFIFQYYEEEERQRGNFPDRFSGHQFPNYSSELNVNALLLGDSALYLCASSFMGGLNSPLHFGNGTRLTVT.

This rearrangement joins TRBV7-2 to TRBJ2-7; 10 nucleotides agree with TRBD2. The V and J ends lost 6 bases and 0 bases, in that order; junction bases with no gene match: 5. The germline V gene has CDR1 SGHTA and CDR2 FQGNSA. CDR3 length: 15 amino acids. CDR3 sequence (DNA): TGTGCCAGCAGTCCGAGCGGGGGGGCCTCCTACGAGCAGTACTTC. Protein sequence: CASSPSGGASYEQYF.

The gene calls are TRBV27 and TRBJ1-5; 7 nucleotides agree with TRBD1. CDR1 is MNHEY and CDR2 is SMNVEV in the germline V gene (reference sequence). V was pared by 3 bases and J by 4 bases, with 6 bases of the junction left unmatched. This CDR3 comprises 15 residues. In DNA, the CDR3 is TGTGCCAGCAGTTTCACAGGGGAATGGAATCAGCCCCAGCATTTT. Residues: CASSFTGEWNQPQHF.

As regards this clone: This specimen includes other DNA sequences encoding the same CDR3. CDR3 amino acids: CASSLGGGTNEKLFF. DNA for the CDR3: TGCGCCAGCAGCTTGGGGGGGGGAACTAATGAAAAACTGTTTTTT. The chain has TRBV5-1 and TRBJ1-4; D possibly corresponds to TRBD1 (5 bases). Deletions cut 0 bases from V and 1 base from J, with 7 bases between. Germline-derived CDR1 and CDR2 are SGHRS and YFSETQ. The CDR3 spans 15 residues.

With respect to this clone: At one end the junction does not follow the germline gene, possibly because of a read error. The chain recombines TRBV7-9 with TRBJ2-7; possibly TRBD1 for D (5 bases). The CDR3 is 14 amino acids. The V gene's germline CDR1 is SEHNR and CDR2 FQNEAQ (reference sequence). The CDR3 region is CSSSSMGRENEQYF. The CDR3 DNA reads TGTTCCAGCAGTTCGATGGGGCGCGAAAACGAGCAGTACTTC.

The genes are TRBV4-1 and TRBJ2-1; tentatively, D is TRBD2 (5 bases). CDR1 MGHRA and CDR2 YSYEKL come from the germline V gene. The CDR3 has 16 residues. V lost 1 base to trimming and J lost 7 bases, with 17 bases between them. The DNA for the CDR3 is TGCGCCAGCAGCCAAGGCGAGGACCCCCGGGGAAATGAGCAGTTCTTC. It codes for CASSQGEDPRGNEQFF.

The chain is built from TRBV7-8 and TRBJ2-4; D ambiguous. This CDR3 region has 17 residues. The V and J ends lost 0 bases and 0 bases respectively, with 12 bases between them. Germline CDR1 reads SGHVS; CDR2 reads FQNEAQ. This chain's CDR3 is CASSLASATLAKNIQYF. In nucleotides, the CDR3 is TGTGCCAGCAGCTTAGCGTCGGCGACTCTAGCCAAAAACATTCAGTACTTC. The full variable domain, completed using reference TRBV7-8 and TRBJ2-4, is GAGVSQSPRYKVAKRGQDVALRCDPISGHVSLFWYQQALGQGPEFLTYFQNEAQLDKSGLPSDRFFAERPEGSVSTLKIQRTQQEDSAVYLCASSLASATLAKNIQYFGAGTRLSVL.

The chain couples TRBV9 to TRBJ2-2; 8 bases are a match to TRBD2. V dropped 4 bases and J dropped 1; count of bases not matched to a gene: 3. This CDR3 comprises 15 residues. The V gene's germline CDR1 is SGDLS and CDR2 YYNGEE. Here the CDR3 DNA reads TGTGCCAGCAGCAAGCGGGAGATGAACACCGGGGAGCTGTTTTTT. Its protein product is CASSKREMNTGELFF.

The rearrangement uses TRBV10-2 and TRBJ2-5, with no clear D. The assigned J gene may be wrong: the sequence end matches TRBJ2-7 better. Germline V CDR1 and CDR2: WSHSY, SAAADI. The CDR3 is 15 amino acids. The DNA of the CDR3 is TGCGCCAGCAGTGAAATGTCTCCGGTCGCCAGCGAGCAGTACTTC. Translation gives CASSEMSPVASEQYF.

CDR3 sequence: CASIKGDTQYF. DNA for the CDR3: TGTGCCAGCATCAAGGGGGATACGCAGTATTTT. This chain connects TRBV6-5 to TRBJ2-3, with D possibly being TRBD1 (5 bases). V was shortened by 7 bases and J by 6 bases, with 8 bases between the two germline ends. CDR1 MNHEY and CDR2 SVGAGI come from the germline V gene. The CDR3 covers 11 residues.

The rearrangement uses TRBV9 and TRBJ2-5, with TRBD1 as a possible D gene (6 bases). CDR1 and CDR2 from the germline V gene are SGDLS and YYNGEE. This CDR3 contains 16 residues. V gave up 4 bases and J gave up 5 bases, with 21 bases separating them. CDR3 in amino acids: CASSPQGQGWRETQYF. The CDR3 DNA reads TGTGCCAGCAGCCCCCAAGGTCAGGGGTGGAGGGAGACCCAGTACTTC. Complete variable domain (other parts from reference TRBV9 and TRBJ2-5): DSGVTQTPKHLITATGQRVTLRCSPRSGDLSVYWYQQSLDQGLQFLIQYYNGEERAKGNILERFSAQQFPDLHSELNLSSLELGDSALYFCASSPQGQGWRETQYFGPGTRLLVL.

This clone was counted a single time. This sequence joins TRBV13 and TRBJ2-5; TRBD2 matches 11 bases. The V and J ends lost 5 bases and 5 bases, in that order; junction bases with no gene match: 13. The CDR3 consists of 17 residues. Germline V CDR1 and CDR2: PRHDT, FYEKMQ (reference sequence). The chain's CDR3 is CASSATGTSGKGETQYF. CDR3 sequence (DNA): TGTGCCAGCAGCGCTACCGGGACTAGCGGAAAGGGGGAGACCCAGTACTTC. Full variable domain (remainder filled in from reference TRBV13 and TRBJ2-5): AAGVIQSPRHLIKEKRETATLKCYPIPRHDTVYWYQQGPGQDPQFLISFYEKMQSDKGSIPDRFSAQQFSDYHSELNMSSLELGDSALYFCASSATGTSGKGETQYFGPGTRLLVL.

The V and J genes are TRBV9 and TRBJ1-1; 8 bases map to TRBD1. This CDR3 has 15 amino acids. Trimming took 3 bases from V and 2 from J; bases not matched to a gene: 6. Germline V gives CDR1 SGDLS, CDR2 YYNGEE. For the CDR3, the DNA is TGTGCCAGCAGCGCGGTACAGGGGGTAAACACTGAAGCTTTCTTT. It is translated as CASSAVQGVNTEAFF.

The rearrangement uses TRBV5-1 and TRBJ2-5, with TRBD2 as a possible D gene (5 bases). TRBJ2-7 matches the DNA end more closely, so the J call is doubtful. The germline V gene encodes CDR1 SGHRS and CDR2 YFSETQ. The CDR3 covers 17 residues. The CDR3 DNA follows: TGCGCCAGCAGCTTGGACGCCCGGGGTAAGGGAACCTACGAGCAGTACTTC. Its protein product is CASSLDARGKGTYEQYF.

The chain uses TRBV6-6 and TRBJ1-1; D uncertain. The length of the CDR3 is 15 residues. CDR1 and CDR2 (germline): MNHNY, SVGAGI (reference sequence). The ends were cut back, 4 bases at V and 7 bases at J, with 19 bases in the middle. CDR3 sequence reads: CASSFAAAGEGEAFF. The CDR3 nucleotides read TGTGCCAGCAGTTTCGCCGCGGCCGGTGAGGGTGAAGCTTTCTTT.

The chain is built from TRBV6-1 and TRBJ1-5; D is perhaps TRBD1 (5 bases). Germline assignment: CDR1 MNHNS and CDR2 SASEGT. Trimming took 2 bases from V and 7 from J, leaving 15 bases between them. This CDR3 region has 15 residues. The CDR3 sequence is CASSELIGGWQPQHF. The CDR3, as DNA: TGTGCCAGCAGTGAACTAATTGGGGGGTGGCAGCCCCAGCATTTT.

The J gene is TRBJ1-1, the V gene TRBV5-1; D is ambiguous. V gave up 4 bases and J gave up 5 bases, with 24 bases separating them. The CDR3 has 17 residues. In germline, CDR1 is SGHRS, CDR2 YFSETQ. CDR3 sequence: CASSDGNKLAIGTEAFF. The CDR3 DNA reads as TGCGCCAGCAGCGACGGGAACAAACTGGCAATTGGGACTGAAGCTTTCTTT.

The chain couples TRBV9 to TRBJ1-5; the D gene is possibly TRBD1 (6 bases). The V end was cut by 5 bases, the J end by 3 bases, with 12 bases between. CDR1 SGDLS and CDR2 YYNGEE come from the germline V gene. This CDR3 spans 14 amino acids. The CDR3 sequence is CASSPTGNNQPQHF. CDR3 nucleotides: TGTGCCAGCAGTCCAACAGGGAACAATCAGCCCCAGCATTTT.

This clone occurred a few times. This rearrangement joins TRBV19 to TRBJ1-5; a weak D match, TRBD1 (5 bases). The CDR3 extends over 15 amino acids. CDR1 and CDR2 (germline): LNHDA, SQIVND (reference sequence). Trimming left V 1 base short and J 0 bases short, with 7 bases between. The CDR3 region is CASSIGQISNQPQHF. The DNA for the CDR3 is TGTGCCAGTAGTATAGGACAGATTAGCAATCAGCCCCAGCATTTT.

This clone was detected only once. CDR3 sequence: CATTRGQGYEQYF. The CDR3, as DNA: TGTGCCACCACAAGGGGACAGGGTTACGAGCAGTACTTC. The chain uses TRBV6-5 and TRBJ2-7; 9 positions match TRBD1. Germline lookup yields CDR1 MNHEY and CDR2 SVGAGI. Trimming took 10 bases from V and 4 from J; bases not matched to a gene: 8. CDR3 length: 13 residues.